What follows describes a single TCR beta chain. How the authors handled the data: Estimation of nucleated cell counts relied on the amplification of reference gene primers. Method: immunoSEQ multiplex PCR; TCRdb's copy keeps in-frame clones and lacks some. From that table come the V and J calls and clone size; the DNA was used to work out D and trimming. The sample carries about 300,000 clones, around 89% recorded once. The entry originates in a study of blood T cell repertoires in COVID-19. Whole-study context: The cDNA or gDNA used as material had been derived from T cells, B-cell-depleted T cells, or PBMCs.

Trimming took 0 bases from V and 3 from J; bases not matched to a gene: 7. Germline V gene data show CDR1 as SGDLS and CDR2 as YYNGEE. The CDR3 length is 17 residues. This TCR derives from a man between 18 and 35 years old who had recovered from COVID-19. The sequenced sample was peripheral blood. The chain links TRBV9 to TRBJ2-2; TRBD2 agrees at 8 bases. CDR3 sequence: CASSVATGLAHTGELFF. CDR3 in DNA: TGTGCCAGCAGCGTAGCCACAGGACTAGCCCACACCGGGGAGCTGTTTTTT.